This T cell receptor beta chain came from a study of cytomegalovirus exposure and HLA in healthy donors listed by TCRdb under 2017. Study-wide context: In an earlier analysis of several hundred of the donors, approximately 300 Gb of sequence data and 100 million or so unique TCR beta sequences from 150 million to 200 million T cells were reported. To decide whether each TCR beta V gene segment behaved as functional or pseudogenic, an earlier analysis of fewer than 750 of the donors relied on high-throughput TCR beta sequencing. Among the roughly 400 genotyped donors, 75% to 90% belonged to the genetic ancestry cluster associated with self-reported Caucasian donors. Using immunosequencing, the study profiled T cell repertoires from around 670 subjects and related those repertoires to cytomegalovirus serostatus. In a later analysis, previously published TCR beta repertoires from about 670 donors were re-analyzed and high-resolution HLA genotyping was added so that TCR occurrence patterns could be studied. Typing coverage differed by locus: A, B, C, DRB1 and DQB1 were typed in about 620-630 donors, DQA1 in approximately 520, DPA1 in around 580, and DPB1 in approximately 450. HLA typing included class I and class II loci at four-digit resolution. The study aimed to test whether cataloging public T cell receptors could reveal signatures of past pathogen exposure. Donor age, sex, ethnicity and CMV serostatus were compiled together with the repertoire data. Because of strong linkage in the cohort, 4 to 6 DR-DQ haplotypes were treated as single units for association and clustering. Around 330 gigabases of sequencing data and 91 million or so unique TCR sequences made up an early release that covered several hundred HLA-typed donors. All discovery cohort repertoires had been generated on a single sequencing platform. A separate validation cohort of 100 to 150 different subjects was used in addition to the approximately 640-subject first cohort. To predict cytomegalovirus infection status, the study combined high-throughput TCR immunosequencing, statistical association of individual TCRs with disease status, and machine learning. Across around 400 genotyped donors of the cohort, an average of approximately 240,000 unique TCR beta nucleotide sequences per donor were sequenced, and around 19% of those sequences were non-productive. The later analysis used no new phenotypic data to find candidate immune exposures, relying instead on TCR beta sequences and their occurrence across donors. A later genetic analysis took genome-wide SNP genotypes for about 65% of the roughly 670 donors and used that subset as a discovery cohort.

Note on this clone: The clone's antigen remains unknown. It has no much larger one-base neighbor in the sample; base qualities were not kept.

The cohort consisted of 666 healthy bone marrow donors. At the time of sampling, every cohort member was nominally healthy, though immune exposures that went unrecorded were likely present. The donor tested CMV seropositive, placing the donor among the 289 seropositive members of the cohort. A peripheral blood sample was provided by each donor, and peripheral blood mononuclear cells were used for TCR beta sequencing. The Qiagen DNeasy Blood Extraction Kit was used to extract genomic DNA from the blood cell samples. Receptor libraries were prepared by the immunoSEQ multiplex PCR assay. For the multiplex PCR, a mixture combining 60 forward primers for TCR Vbeta segments and 13 reverse primers for TCR Jbeta segments was used. A multiplex PCR assay on genomic DNA amplified the CDR3 region of rearranged TCR beta genes. Amplified TCR beta libraries were sequenced as 87-base-pair reads on the Illumina HiSeq System. The original methods were these. A later analysis counted about 76 million unique TCR beta chains across the 690 or so repertoires, and roughly 9.9 million of these chains were shared by at least two donors. Raw reads were error-corrected and collapsed into unique sequences by a nearest-neighbor algorithm in which closely related sequences were merged to remove PCR and sequencing errors. V, D and J gene segments were assigned by aligning CDR3 sequences to IMGT reference sequences. For a sequence to be retained, a match of at least six nucleotides was required to both a V gene segment and a J gene segment. A rearrangement counted as productive if the CDR3 had no stop codons and remained in frame with V and J, and every other rearrangement counted as non-productive. Following IMGT convention, CDR3 was defined as the stretch from the second conserved V-encoded cysteine up to the conserved J-encoded phenylalanine. The earlier analysis of 500 to 600 of the donors excluded sequences that lacked an unambiguous match to a single V gene segment. An earlier analysis of 500 to 700 of the donors classified V segments as functional when productive rearrangements were above 56.7% and as segregating when the standard deviation between donors was above 5%. A statistical classification framework was built to diagnose cytomegalovirus status from the catalog of TCR beta chain sequences. V and J gene assignment, in a later analysis, came from comparing TCR nucleotide sequences with IMGT/GENE-DB human TR gene sequences. Using the TCRdist pipeline, a later analysis assigned CDR3 sequences along with most-parsimonious VDJ recombination scenarios. A later analysis defined each TCR beta chain by its CDR3 amino acid sequence plus V-gene family, and excluded reads lacking a unique V-gene family. A later analysis removed several hundred highly shared, low-generation-probability nucleotide sequences to deal with suspected cross-contamination and a sequencing artifact. In a later analysis, a clonal expansion index for each public chain was calculated from normalized within-repertoire ranks of inferred template counts. In a later analysis, generation probabilities were computed using a VDJ recombination model fitted to out-of-frame rearrangements, and the results were checked against IGoR. Hypergeometric tests were used in a later analysis to score TCR-TCR, TCR-HLA and TCR-CMV co-occurrence, with a repertoire-size bias correction applied to the TCR pairs. A later analysis estimated false discovery rates by permuting HLA or CMV assignments 20 times. A later analysis grouped co-occurring TCRs with DBSCAN, adding TCRdist sequence similarity when clustering within HLA-allele-positive subsets. For co-occurrence clustering, repertoires with fewer than 30,000 or more than 120,000 public chains were excluded, along with about five repertoires with anomalous nucleotide sharing. TCRdb stores this immuneACCESS table with in-frame sequences only. Part of the clones is absent; in the studies checked, under half of the shortfall reflects unresolved V genes, and no reason is known for the rest. V and J calls and clone size are copied from that table; D and trimming were computed from the DNA. The sample profile shows 150,000 or so clones; around four fifths of them were found once. 9.7% of the sample lies in the top ten.

Results and caveats for the whole study, not just this receptor: In a later analysis, TCR association rates were found to vary across HLA loci, with the most associated TCRs seen for DRB1 alleles and the fewest for HLA-C alleles. HLA typing was unavailable for some donors at each locus, so association tests used only the typed subset. Most TCR sequences were observed very rarely across donors, whereas some public TCRs were present in many individuals. Linkage disequilibrium might explain the correlated functional status among segregating V segments, but an unknown experimental factor could not be excluded. For the cohort, immune exposure information was limited to CMV serostatus. In vitro tests confirmed that a few of the cytomegalovirus-associated TCR beta chains recognize cytomegalovirus antigens. A later genetic analysis reported fewer N-insertions in productive TCRs among donors in an Asian-associated ancestry cluster than the roughly 620-donor mean. The authors suggested that the approach could potentially be extended to other disease states and immunological phenotypes. In an earlier analysis of under 600 of the donors, most TCR beta V segments were observed in productive rearrangements about 87% or about 30% of the time, broadly matching IMGT annotations. A total of 150 to 200 TCR beta chains were listed by the study as associated with cytomegalovirus. Only TCR beta chains were sequenced in this cohort, and the absence of alpha or paired-chain data limited detectable features. A later analysis associated 17,000 or so TCR beta sequences with specific HLA alleles at a false discovery rate of 0.05. In a later analysis, most CMV-associated TCR beta chains were found to appear HLA-restricted, with HLA associations seemingly driven largely by CMV exposure. The 87-base-pair reads could not distinguish some IMGT-functional V segments, including TRBV6-2 and TRBV6-3, so those segments were excluded. The presence/absence analyses assumed that sequencing depth was roughly uniform across donors, and that assumption may not be true. According to a later analysis, parvovirus B19, influenza, CMV and Epstein-Barr virus appeared linked to several top co-occurrence clusters. In a later genetic analysis, a missense DCLRE1C variant was associated with V-gene and J-gene trimming of TCR beta chains, and the association was replicated in an independent cohort. A further reported finding was that TCR beta sequences accurately predicted the HLA-A and HLA-B alleles for most subjects in the first cohort. A later analysis found that HLA-associated TCR beta chains were more clonally expanded and had lower generation probabilities than equally common non-associated chains. When HLA alleles, especially DR and DQ, strongly co-occurred, attributing TCR associations to individual alleles was difficult. In both the original and validation cohorts, the classifier was reported to diagnose cytomegalovirus status with high specificity and sensitivity. The earlier analysis of approximately 540 of the donors excluded approximately 17 rarely observed V segments, including chromosome 9 orphons, because counts were too low. A group of highly shared sequence variants was considered likely to be a technical artifact of the sequencing pipeline.

CDR3 length: 14 amino acids, cysteine to phenylalanine. Of the read, only the CDR3 DNA is kept; its 42 bases are in frame from base 1. The sequence is built from TRBV12-2 and TRBJ1-2; TRBD1 was called by the table and not checked on the DNA. TRBV12-2 is a pseudogene. This sequence originates from a man younger than 35 in good health and CMV-seropositive. The specimen sequenced was PBMCs. The CDR3 protein is CASRLQGFGYGYTF. The sequence in DNA is TGTGCAAGTCGCTTGCAGGGGTTTGGCTATGGCTACACCTTC.